There are a few counts of the clone carrying this T cell receptor (beta chain). These data are taken from a study of blood T cell repertoires in COVID-19. Study-level information: Nucleic acid was either cDNA or gDNA, and it came from T cells, B-cell-depleted T cells, or PBMCs.

Germline assignment: CDR1 SQVTM and CDR2 ANQGSEA. V trimming: 1 base; J trimming: 9 bases; junction bases outside the gene matches: 6. The CDR3 contains 13 residues. How the authors handled the data: For nucleated cells, counts were estimated from reference gene primer amplification. The data were produced by immunoSEQ multiplex PCR, yet TCRdb's version contains in-frame clones alone and is incomplete. V and J calls and clone size follow that table, whereas D and trimming were derived from the DNA. Of 99,000 or so clones in the sample, roughly 80% were seen once. The chain carries TRBV29-1 and TRBJ2-7, with TRBD1 matching 10 bases. This receptor was obtained from a woman of 80 years or more with acute or convalescent COVID-19. Sequenced input: peripheral blood. The CDR3: CSVEGTGGSVQYF. The CDR3 DNA sequence: TGCAGCGTTGAAGGGACAGGGGGGTCTGTGCAGTACTTC.